This T cell receptor beta chain was identified during a study of CD8 T cells in Susac syndrome. Random hexamers were used to reverse transcribe about 0.45 to 1 ug of RNA. Amplification of TCR beta CDR3 by immunoSEQ multiplex PCR spanned 54 Vbeta and 13 Jbeta. TCRdb reprocessed the immunoSEQ multiplex PCR reads via MiXCR and lists one record per CDR3 protein. The repertoire holds 100,000 to 150,000 distinct CDR3 sequences, with just over 90% as singletons. V lost 1 base and J 7 bases, leaving 8 bases between the germline ends. Germline-derived CDR1 and CDR2 are MGHRA and YSYEKL. The CDR3 contains 12 residues. The authors sequenced TCR beta from blood CD8+ and CD4+ T cells.

The material sequenced was CD8+ T cells from PBMCs. J is TRBJ2-7 and V is TRBV4-1; TRBD1 is a possible D gene (5 bases). The TCR comes from a human donor with multiple sclerosis. Written as DNA, the CDR3 is TGCGCCAGCAGCCAAGGAAGGACAGAGCAGTACTTC. Translation gives CASSQGRTEQYF.